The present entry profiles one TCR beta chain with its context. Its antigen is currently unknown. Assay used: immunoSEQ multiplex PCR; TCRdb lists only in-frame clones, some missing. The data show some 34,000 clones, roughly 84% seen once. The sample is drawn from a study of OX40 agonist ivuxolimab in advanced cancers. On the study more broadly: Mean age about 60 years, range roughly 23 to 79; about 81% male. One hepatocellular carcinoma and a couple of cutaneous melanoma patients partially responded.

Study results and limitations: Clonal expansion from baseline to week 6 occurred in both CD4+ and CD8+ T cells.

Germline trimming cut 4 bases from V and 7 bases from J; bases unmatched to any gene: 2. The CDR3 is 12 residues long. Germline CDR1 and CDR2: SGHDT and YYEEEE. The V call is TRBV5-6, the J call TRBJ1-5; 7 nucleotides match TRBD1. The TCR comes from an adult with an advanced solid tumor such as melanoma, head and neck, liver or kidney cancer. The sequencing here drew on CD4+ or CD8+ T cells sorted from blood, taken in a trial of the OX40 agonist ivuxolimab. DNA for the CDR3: TGTGCCAGCAGCCAGGGGGAACAGCCCCAGCATTTT. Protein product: CASSQGEQPQHF.